A selection of T cell receptor beta chains follows, all from one sample in a study of cytomegalovirus exposure and HLA in healthy donors. The repertoire was sequenced with immunoSEQ multiplex PCR; TCRdb's copy has only in-frame clones and lacks some. The sample data list more than 140,000 clones. Material: PBMCs. These receptors all come from a woman aged 18-30 years in good health and CMV-seronegative. Both conserved end residues are part of each CDR3. The D gene is left open where the match is weak.

J	V	D	CDR3	DNA
TRBJ2-3	TRBV6-1	TRBD1	CASREDRATDTQYF	TGTGCCAGCAGAGAGGACAGGGCCACAGATACGCAGTATTTT
TRBJ1-4	TRBV6-5	NA	CASSSLTASLEKLFF	TGTGCCAGCAGTTCCCTGACAGCGTCTCTTGAAAAACTGTTTTTT
TRBJ2-1	TRBV7-9	NA	CASTLSLDSPYNEQFF	TGTGCCAGCACCTTGTCCTTAGACAGTCCCTACAATGAGCAGTTCTTC
TRBJ2-5	TRBV5-4	TRBD1	CASSPGQGERETQYF	TGTGCCAGCAGCCCAGGACAGGGAGAGCGGGAGACCCAGTACTTC
TRBJ1-1	TRBV6-5	NA	CASSYSGGDNAEAFF	TGTGCCAGCAGTTACTCAGGGGGGGATAACGCTGAAGCTTTCTTT
TRBJ2-7	TRBV6-1	TRBD1	CASSDQGAGAREQYF	TGTGCCAGCAGTGACCAGGGGGCGGGCGCTCGAGAGCAGTACTTC
TRBJ2-2	TRBV9	TRBD2	CASSPREASGNTGELFF	TGTGCCAGCAGCCCCCGGGAGGCTAGCGGGAACACCGGGGAGCTGTTTTTT
TRBJ1-4	TRBV11-3	NA	CASSPSGRREKLFF	TGTGCCAGCAGCCCCTCAGGGAGGCGGGAAAAACTGTTTTTT
TRBJ2-3	TRBV5-1	TRBD2	CASRLGLAGSTDTQYF	TGCGCCAGCAGGCTTGGACTAGCGGGTAGCACAGATACGCAGTATTTT
TRBJ1-3	TRBV27	TRBD1	CASSSPGGPSGNTIYF	TGTGCCAGCAGCTCCCCAGGGGGGCCCTCTGGAAACACCATATATTTT
TRBJ2-2	TRBV19	TRBD2	CASSSGTSSFGELFF	TGTGCCAGTAGTTCCGGGACTAGCTCGTTCGGGGAGCTGTTTTTT
TRBJ1-2	TRBV14	NA	CASSQDLGGTYGYTF	TGTGCCAGCAGCCAAGATCTGGGAGGGACCTATGGCTACACCTTC
TRBJ1-3	TRBV5-6	TRBD1	CASSQLQGARWGGNTIYF	TGTGCCAGCAGCCAACTACAGGGGGCGAGATGGGGTGGAAACACCATATATTTT
TRBJ2-7	TRBV6-1	NA	CASSEDPGTWPYEQYF	TGTGCCAGCAGTGAGGACCCCGGGACTTGGCCCTACGAGCAGTACTTC
TRBJ1-1	TRBV25-1	TRBD1	CASSGTGRGTEAFF	TGTGCCAGCAGTGGGACAGGGCGGGGGACTGAAGCTTTCTTT
TRBJ1-5	TRBV5-8	NA	CASSLVSGYRGRNQPQHF	TGTGCCAGCAGCTTGGTGTCAGGGTACCGTGGACGCAATCAGCCCCAGCATTTT